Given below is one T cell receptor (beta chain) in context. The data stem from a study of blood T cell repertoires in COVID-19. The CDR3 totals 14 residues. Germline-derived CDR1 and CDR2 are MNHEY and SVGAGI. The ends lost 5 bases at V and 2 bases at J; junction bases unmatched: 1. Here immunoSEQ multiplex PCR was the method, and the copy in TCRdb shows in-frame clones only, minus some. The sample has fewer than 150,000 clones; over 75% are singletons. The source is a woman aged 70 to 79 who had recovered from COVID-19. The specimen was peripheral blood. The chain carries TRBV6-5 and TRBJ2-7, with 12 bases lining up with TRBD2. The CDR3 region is CASSRLAGAYEQYF. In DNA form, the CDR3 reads TGTGCCAGCAGTCGACTAGCGGGAGCCTACGAGCAGTACTTC.